This T cell receptor beta chain is from a study of metastatic and nonmetastatic thyroid tumors. Whole-study context: Repertoires from malignant and benign thyroid patients were compared across blood and tumor or nodule tissue.

The CDR3 is 14 residues long. V lost 2 bases and J lost 7, with 18 bases in between. Germline-derived CDR1 and CDR2 are GTSNPN and SVGIG (reference sequence). By sample share, this clone is medium-sized (0.01 to 0.1%). Other DNA sequences of this sample code for an identical CDR3. In the source study's methods: Built for papillary thyroid cancer, a distant-metastasis classifier drew on CDR3 differences across clinicopathological groups. Via MiXCR, TCRdb re-called the PCR reads. It is TCRdb's table, rather than the study itself, that gives the V and J calls and clone size. The top ten clones hold 9.5% to 12% of a sample with approximately 17,000 clones, 20% to 30% of them seen once. Not a single patient had been given any form of treatment at any point before undergoing thyroid surgery.

This TCR was recovered from a male donor with papillary thyroid cancer or a benign thyroid nodule (not recorded which). Some clones in this sample may be carry-over from other donors' samples. Sequenced sample: blood. V and J are TRBV30 and TRBJ2-7; D may be TRBD1 (6 bases). CDR3 in amino acids: CAWSRGQGQLEQYF. The CDR3 DNA reads TGTGCCTGGAGTCGTGGGCAGGGGCAGCTGGAGCAGTACTTC.